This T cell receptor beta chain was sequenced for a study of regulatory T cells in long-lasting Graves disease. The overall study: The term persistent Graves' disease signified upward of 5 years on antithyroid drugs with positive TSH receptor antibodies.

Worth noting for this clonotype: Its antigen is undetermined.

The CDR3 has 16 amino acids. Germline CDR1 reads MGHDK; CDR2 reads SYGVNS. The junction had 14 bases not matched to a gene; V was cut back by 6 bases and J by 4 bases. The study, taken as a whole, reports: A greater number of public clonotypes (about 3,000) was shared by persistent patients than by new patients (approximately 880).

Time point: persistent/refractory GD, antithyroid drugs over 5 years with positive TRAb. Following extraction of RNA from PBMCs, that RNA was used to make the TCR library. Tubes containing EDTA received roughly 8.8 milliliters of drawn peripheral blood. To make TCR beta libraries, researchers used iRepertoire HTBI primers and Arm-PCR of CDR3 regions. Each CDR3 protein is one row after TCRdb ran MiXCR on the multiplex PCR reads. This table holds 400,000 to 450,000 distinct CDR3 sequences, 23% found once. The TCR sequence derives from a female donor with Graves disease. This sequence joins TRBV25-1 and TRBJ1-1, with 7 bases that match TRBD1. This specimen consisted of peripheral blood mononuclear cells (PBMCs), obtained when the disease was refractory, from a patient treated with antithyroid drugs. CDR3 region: CASRGQRGMGSTEAFF. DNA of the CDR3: TGTGCCAGCAGGGGACAGAGGGGGATGGGGTCCACTGAAGCTTTCTTT.